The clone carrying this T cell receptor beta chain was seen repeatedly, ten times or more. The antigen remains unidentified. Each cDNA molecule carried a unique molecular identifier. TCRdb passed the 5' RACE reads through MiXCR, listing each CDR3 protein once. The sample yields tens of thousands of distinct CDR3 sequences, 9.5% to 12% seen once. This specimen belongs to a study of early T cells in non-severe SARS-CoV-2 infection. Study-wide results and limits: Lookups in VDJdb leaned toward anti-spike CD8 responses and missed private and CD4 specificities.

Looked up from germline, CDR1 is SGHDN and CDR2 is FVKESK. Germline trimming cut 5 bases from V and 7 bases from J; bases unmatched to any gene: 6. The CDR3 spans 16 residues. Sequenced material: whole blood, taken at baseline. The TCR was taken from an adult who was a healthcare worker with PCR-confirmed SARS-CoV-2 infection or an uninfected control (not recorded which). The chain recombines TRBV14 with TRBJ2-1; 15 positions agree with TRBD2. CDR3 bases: TGTGCCAGCAGCGCCCTGGGGACTAGCGGGAGGAATGAGCAGTTCTTC. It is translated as CASSALGTSGRNEQFF.